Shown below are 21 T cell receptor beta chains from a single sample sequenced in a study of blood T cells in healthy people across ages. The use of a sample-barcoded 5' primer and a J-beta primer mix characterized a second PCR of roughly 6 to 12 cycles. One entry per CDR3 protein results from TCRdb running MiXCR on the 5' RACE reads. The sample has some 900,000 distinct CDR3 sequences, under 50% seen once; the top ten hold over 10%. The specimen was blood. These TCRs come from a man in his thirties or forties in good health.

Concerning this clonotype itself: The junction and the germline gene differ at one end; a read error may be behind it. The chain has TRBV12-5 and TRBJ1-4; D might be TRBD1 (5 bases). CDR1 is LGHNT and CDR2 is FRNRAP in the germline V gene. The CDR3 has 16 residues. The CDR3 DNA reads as TGTGCTAGTGGTTGGACCGGGACTGCAACTAATGAAAGACTGTTTTTT. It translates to CASGWTGTATNERLFF.

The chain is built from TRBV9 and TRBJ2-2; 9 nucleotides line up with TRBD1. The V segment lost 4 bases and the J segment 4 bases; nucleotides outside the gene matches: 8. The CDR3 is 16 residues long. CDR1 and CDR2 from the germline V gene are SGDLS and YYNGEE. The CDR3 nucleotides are TGTGCCAGCAGCCTCTTGGGACAGGGTCGCACCGGGGAGCTGTTTTTT. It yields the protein CASSLLGQGRTGELFF.

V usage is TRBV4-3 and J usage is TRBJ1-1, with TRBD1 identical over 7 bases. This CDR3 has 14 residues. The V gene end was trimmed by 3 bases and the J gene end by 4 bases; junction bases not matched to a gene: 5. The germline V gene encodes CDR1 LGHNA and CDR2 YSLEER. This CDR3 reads CASSHSGGRTEAFF. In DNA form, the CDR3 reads TGCGCCAGCAGCCACTCAGGGGGACGCACTGAAGCTTTCTTT.

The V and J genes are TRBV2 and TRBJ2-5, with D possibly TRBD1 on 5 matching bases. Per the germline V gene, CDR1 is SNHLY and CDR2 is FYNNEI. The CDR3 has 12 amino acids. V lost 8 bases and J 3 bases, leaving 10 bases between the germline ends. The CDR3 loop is CASGARKETQYF. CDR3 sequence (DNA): TGTGCCAGCGGGGCGAGAAAAGAGACCCAGTACTTC.

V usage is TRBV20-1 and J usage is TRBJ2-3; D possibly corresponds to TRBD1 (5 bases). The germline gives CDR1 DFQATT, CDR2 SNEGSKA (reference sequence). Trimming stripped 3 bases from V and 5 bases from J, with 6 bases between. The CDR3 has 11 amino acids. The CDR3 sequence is CSASRGDTQYF. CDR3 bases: TGCAGTGCTAGTAGGGGAGATACGCAGTATTTT.

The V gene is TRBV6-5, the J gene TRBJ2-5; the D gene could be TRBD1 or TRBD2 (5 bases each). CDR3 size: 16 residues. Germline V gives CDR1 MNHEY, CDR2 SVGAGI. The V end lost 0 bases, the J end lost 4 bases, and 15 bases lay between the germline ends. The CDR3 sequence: CASSYSRGQRRETQYF. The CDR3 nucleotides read TGTGCCAGCAGTTACTCGAGGGGCCAGAGGAGAGAGACCCAGTACTTC.

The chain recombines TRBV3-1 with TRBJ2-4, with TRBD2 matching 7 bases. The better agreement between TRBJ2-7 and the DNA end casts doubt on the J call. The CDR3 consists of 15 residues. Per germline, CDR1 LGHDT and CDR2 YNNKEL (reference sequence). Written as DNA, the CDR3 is TGTGCCAGCAGCTCGACTCCCAGCGGGGCCTACGAGCAGTACTTC. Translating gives CASSSTPSGAYEQYF.

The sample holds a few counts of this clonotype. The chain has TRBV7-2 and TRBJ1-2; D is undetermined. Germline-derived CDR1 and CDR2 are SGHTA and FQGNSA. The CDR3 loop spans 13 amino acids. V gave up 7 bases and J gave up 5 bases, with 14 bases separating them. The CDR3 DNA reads TGTGCCAGCACCCGAAGTGGGGTTTATGGCTACACCTTC. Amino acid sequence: CASTRSGVYGYTF.

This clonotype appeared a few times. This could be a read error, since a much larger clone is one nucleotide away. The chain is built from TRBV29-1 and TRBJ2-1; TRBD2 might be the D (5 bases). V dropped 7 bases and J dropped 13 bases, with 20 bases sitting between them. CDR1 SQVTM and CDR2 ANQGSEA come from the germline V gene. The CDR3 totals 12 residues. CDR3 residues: CSANGVWETQFF. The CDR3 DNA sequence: TGCAGCGCTAACGGTGTATGGGAGACCCAGTTCTTC.

CDR3 loop: CATSRDGGPGANVLTF. The CDR3 DNA is TGTGCCACCAGCAGAGATGGTGGTCCTGGGGCCAACGTCCTGACTTTC. The chain recombines TRBV15 with TRBJ2-6; the D is unclear. The CDR3 length is 16 residues. Germline loops: CDR1 LNHNV, CDR2 YYDKDF (reference sequence). Trimming stripped 0 bases from V and 2 bases from J, with 8 bases between. Together with reference TRBV15 and TRBJ2-6, the CDR3 gives the full variable domain: DAMVIQNPRYQVTQFGKPVTLSCSQTLNHNVMYWYQQKSSQAPKLLFHYYDKDFNNEADTPDNFQSRRPNTSFCFLDIRSPGLGDTAMYLCATSRDGGPGANVLTFGAGSRLTVL.

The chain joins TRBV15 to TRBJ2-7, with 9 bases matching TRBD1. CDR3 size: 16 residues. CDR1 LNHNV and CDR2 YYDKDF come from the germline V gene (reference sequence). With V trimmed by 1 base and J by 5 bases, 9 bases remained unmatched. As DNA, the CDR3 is TGTGCCACCAGCAGAGCTGGGACAGGGAAATTGAACGAGCAGTACTTC. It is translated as CATSRAGTGKLNEQYF.

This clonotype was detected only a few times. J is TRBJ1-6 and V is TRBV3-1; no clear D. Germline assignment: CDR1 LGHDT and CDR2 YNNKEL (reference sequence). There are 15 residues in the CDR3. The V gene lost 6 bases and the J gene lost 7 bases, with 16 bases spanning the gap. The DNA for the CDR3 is TGTGCCAGCAGAAGAAGAACGAACTTGAATTCACCCCTCCACTTT. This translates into CASRRRTNLNSPLHF.

This chain's CDR3 is CASSPPGQTTEAFF. In DNA form, the CDR3 reads TGTGCCAGCTCCCCTCCGGGCCAGACCACTGAAGCTTTCTTT. J is TRBJ1-1 and V is TRBV18, with D hard to call. Trimming removed 6 bases from V and 4 bases from J, with 15 bases in between. Looked up from germline, CDR1 is KGHSH and CDR2 is LQKENI. CDR3 length: 14 amino acids.

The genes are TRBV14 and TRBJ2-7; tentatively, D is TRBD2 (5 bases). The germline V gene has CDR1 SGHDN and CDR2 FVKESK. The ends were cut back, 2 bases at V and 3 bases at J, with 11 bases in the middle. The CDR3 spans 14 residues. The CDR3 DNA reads TGTGCCAGCAGCCAATCTATAGGAGGCTACGAGCAGTACTTC. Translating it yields CASSQSIGGYEQYF.

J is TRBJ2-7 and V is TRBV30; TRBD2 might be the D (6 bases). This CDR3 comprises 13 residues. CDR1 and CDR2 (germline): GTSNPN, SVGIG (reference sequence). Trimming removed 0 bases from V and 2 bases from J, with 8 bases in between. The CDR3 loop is CAWSVGGAYEQYF. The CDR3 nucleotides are TGTGCCTGGAGTGTCGGAGGGGCCTACGAGCAGTACTTC.

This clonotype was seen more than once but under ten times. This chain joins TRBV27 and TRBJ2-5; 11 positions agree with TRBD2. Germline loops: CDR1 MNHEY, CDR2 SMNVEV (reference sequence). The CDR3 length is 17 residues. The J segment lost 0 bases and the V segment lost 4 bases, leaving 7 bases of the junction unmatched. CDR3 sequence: CASSSLPTSGDQETQYF. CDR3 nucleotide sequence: TGTGCCAGCAGTTCCCTCCCGACTAGCGGGGACCAAGAGACCCAGTACTTC.

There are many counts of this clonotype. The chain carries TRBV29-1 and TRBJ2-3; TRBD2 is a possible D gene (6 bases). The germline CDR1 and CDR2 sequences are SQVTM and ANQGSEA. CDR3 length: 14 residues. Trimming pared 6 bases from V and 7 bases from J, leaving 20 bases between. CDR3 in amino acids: CSVQIRDSENTQYF. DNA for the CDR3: TGCAGCGTCCAAATCCGGGACTCCGAGAATACGCAGTATTTT.

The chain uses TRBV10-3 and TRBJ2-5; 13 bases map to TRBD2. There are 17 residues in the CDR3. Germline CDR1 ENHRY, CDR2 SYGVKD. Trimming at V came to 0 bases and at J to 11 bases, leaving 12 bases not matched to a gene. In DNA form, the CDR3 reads TGTGCCATCAGTGAGTCAACCGGGACTAGCGGGGTAAATGAGCAGTACTTC. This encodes CAISESTGTSGVNEQYF.

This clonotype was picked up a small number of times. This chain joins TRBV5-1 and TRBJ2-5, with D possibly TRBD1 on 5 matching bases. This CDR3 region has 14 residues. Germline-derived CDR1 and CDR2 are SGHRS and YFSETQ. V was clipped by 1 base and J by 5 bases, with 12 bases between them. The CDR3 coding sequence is TGCGCCAGCAGCTTGCGACCAGGGAAGGAGACCCAGTACTTC. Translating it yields CASSLRPGKETQYF. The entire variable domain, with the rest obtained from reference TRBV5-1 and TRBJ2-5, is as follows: KAGVTQTPRYLIKTRGQQVTLSCSPISGHRSVSWYQQTPGQGLQFLFEYFSETQRNKGNFPGRFSGRQFSNSRSEMNVSTLELGDSALYLCASSLRPGKETQYFGPGTRLLVL.

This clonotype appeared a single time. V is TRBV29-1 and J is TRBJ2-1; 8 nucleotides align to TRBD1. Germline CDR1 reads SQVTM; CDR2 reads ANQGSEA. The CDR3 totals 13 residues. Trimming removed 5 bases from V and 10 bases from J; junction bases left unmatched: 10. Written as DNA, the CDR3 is TGCAGCGTTACGTACAGGGGGGTCTACGAGCAGTTCTTC. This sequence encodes CSVTYRGVYEQFF.

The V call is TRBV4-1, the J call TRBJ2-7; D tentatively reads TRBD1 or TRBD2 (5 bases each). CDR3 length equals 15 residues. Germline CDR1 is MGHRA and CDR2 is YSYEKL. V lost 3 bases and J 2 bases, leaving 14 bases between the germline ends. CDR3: CASSHLGPIAYEQYF. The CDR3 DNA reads TGCGCCAGCAGCCACTTGGGACCGATTGCCTACGAGCAGTACTTC.